This TCR beta chain was observed in a study of spatial heterogeneity in lung cancer. Study summary: When available, follow-up PBMC samples taken a median of around 25 months after resection were sequenced.

Trimming shortened V by 4 bases and J by 0 bases, and 14 bases separated the two germline ends. Germline CDR1 is SGHRS and CDR2 is YFSETQ. The CDR3 totals 17 residues. The presence of a unique molecular identifier marked each TCR cDNA molecule. Each CDR3 protein is one row after TCRdb ran MiXCR on the 5' RACE reads. The table records 85,000 to 100,000 distinct CDR3 sequences, 15% to 20% of them present only once. The time point denotes: blood at routine non-recurrence follow-up after resection. Whole RNA obtained from tumor, nontumor lung or frozen PBMC underwent sequencing without sorting. Specimen: PBMCs, collected at follow-up. This clonotype was sampled from a male donor with early-stage non-small cell lung cancer. The rearrangement uses TRBV5-1 and TRBJ2-6; no firm D call. The CDR3 DNA reads as TGCGCCAGCAGCCGGATGGGGATATCCTCTGGGGCCAACGTCCTGACTTTC. Protein: CASSRMGISSGANVLTF.